The rows below give T cell receptor beta chains drawn from one sample of a study of identical twins. Each CDR3 protein gets one entry after TCRdb re-called the 5' RACE reads with MiXCR. Of 350,000 to 450,000 distinct CDR3 sequences listed, 18% are singletons. Material: naive T cells sorted from blood. The receptors originated from a man between 50 and 59 years old in good health. The CDR3 runs from the conserved cysteine through the conserved F or W.

j_call v_call cdr3_aa
TRBJ2-1 TRBV6-5 CASSYLNGVSNEQFF
TRBJ2-3 TRBV6-2/TRBV6-3 CASSWSLAESTDTQYF
TRBJ2-3 TRBV20-1 CSAPLAGVDDTQYF
TRBJ2-1 TRBV4-3 CASSQDLAGYNEQFF
TRBJ2-1 TRBV12-3/TRBV12-4 CASSAVAGGFYNEQFF
TRBJ2-7 TRBV20-1 CSATKTGSSYEQYF
TRBJ2-7 TRBV29-1 CSVEGSKEQYF
TRBJ1-1 TRBV7-9 CASSLQGIEAFF
TRBJ1-1 TRBV5-1 CASSSYAFPNTEAFF
TRBJ2-3 TRBV21-1 CASSKDCTDTQYF
TRBJ2-2 TRBV4-3 CASSPQLPARTGELFF
TRBJ2-3 TRBV20-1 CSADRGRADTQYF
TRBJ1-1 TRBV15 CATSRDTGAYTEAFF
TRBJ2-7 TRBV12-3/TRBV12-4 CASSLDGLLAYEQYF
TRBJ2-7 TRBV12-3/TRBV12-4 CASSPPGQGFYEQYF
TRBJ2-7 TRBV20-1 CSAPPSGRESYEQYF
TRBJ2-1 TRBV6-4 CASSDSQGPYNEQFF
TRBJ1-1 TRBV4-3 CASSVGRSGLYTEAFF
TRBJ2-1 TRBV28 CASSSNRGNEQFF
TRBJ2-5 TRBV7-9 CASSLDWRGVVETQYF
TRBJ1-2 TRBV20-1 CSAPGGTVNYGYTF
TRBJ2-5 TRBV7-8 CASSLSPLAGGQETQYF
TRBJ1-5 TRBV6-5 CASSYRRTNQPQHF
TRBJ2-2 TRBV5-1 CASSLPLAGSNTGELFF
TRBJ1-5 TRBV7-8 CASSPLRTGWNQPQHF
TRBJ2-7 TRBV6-1 CASKGLAGNEQYF
TRBJ2-2 TRBV24-1 CATEGDRRNTGELFF
TRBJ2-1 TRBV9 CASSVGQGSHNEQFF
TRBJ1-4 TRBV15 CATSRDLAGEKLFF
TRBJ2-2 TRBV4-1 CASSQDRGGGVAGELFF
TRBJ2-3 TRBV5-1 CASSLDPGADTQYF
TRBJ2-1 TRBV27 CASSLGSEAYNEQFF
TRBJ2-5 TRBV5-1 CASRQVQETQYF
TRBJ2-2 TRBV29-1 CSVGDVIGELFF
TRBJ2-1 TRBV11-3 CASSQEGLAGAKQFF
TRBJ2-5 TRBV23-1 CASSQSRRRQEIQYF
TRBJ1-5 TRBV27 CASSLRGQWKSNQPQHF
TRBJ2-3 TRBV19 CASSISVRGSADTQYF
TRBJ2-7 TRBV20-1 CSAAGRRREQYF
TRBJ2-1 TRBV27 CASRSGGGWGTYNEQFF
TRBJ2-7 TRBV4-2 CASSQDNAFDYEQYF
TRBJ2-1 TRBV20-1 CSASSVSYNEQFF
TRBJ1-1 TRBV27 CASSWTGLTEAFF
TRBJ2-7 TRBV6-5 CASSYGTGVTYEQYF
TRBJ2-5 TRBV20-1 CSARVGGLQETQYF
TRBJ2-5 TRBV28 CASSLWEVAGGETQYF
TRBJ1-5 TRBV6-1 CASSLDSRGNQPQHF
TRBJ2-7 TRBV5-1 CASSYGSPPYEQYF
TRBJ2-3 TRBV12-3/TRBV12-4 CASRSGTSGGSTDTQYF
TRBJ1-2 TRBV20-1 CSANGLLGGYTF
TRBJ2-2 TRBV7-9 CASSLGTAEELFF